Below, 23 T cell receptor beta chains from the same sample are listed, as sequenced in a study of cytomegalovirus exposure and HLA in healthy donors. Use of 60 Vbeta and 13 Jbeta primers characterized the PCR. Only in-frame clones appear in the TCRdb table, and some are missing; sequencing was by immunoSEQ multiplex PCR. The sample includes under 200,000 clones, around 86% of them seen just once. Material for sequencing was PBMCs. The receptors originated from a human donor in good health.

The chain has TRBV6-5 and TRBJ1-6, with 9 bases identical to TRBD1. V dropped 5 bases and J dropped 7; count of bases not matched to a gene: 6. Germline V gene lookup returns CDR1 MNHEY and CDR2 SVGAGI. This CDR3 has 15 amino acids. The CDR3 region is CASSPRDRENSPLHF. The DNA of the CDR3 is TGTGCCAGCAGTCCCCGGGACAGGGAAAATTCACCCCTCCACTTT.

The V and J genes are TRBV10-3 and TRBJ1-3, with D hard to call. Trimming took 4 bases from V and 4 from J, leaving 8 bases between them. The CDR3 extends over 13 amino acids. Germline CDR1 is ENHRY and CDR2 is SYGVKD. The DNA for the CDR3 is TGTGCCATCAGTGTTGGCGGGGGAAACACCATATATTTT. It is translated as CAISVGGGNTIYF.

This clone was seen a handful of times. The rearrangement links TRBV7-8 to TRBJ2-7, with D tentatively TRBD2 (7 bases). Germline V gene sequence: CDR1 SGHVS, CDR2 FQNEAQ. V lost 4 bases, J lost 5 bases, and 15 bases lay in between. The CDR3 loop spans 14 amino acids. This CDR3 is CASSWTGGGDEQYF. CDR3 coding DNA: TGTGCCAGCAGCTGGACTGGCGGGGGCGACGAGCAGTACTTC.

This sequence joins TRBV4-1 and TRBJ1-5; 9 bases are shared with TRBD1. This CDR3 spans 16 amino acids. Losses at the gene ends were 3 bases for V and 6 bases for J; bases not matched to a gene: 9. Germline CDR1 is MGHRA and CDR2 is YSYEKL. CDR3 amino acids: CASSQSGTGFPQPQHF. The CDR3 DNA sequence: TGCGCCAGCAGCCAGTCCGGGACAGGGTTTCCTCAGCCCCAGCATTTT.

This clone was counted once. The CDR3 loop reads CASSESYSPNRPRGTEAFF. The CDR3 DNA follows: TGCGCCAGCAGTGAGTCGTATTCCCCCAATCGCCCTCGGGGCACTGAAGCTTTCTTT. This sequence joins TRBV10-1 and TRBJ1-1; D is uncertain. The V end lost 0 bases, the J end lost 4 bases, and 24 bases lay between the germline ends. The CDR3 totals 19 residues. The V gene's germline CDR1 is WNHNN and CDR2 SYGVQD (reference sequence).

In this sample, this clone turned up a few times. J is TRBJ1-2 and V is TRBV5-4; the D is unclear. Germline CDR1 and CDR2: SGHNT and YYREEE (reference sequence). The CDR3 sequence is 18 residues long. Deletions cut 1 base from V and 1 base from J, with 20 bases between. The CDR3 region is CASSLTYLLGSYNYGYTF. CDR3 nucleotides: TGTGCCAGCAGCTTGACCTACTTATTGGGCAGCTATAACTATGGCTACACCTTC.

The chain uses TRBV27 and TRBJ2-7; D not resolved. Germline CDR1 is MNHEY and CDR2 is SMNVEV (reference sequence). V lost 10 bases and J lost 3, with 10 bases in between. The CDR3 spans 11 residues. The CDR3 DNA follows: TGTGCCATACGGGTGGGCTACGAGCAGTACTTC. Residues: CAIRVGYEQYF.

The genes are TRBV29-1 and TRBJ1-2; no firm D call. CDR3 size: 15 residues. Germline V CDR1 and CDR2: SQVTM, ANQGSEA. V gave up 4 bases and J gave up 6 bases, with 21 bases separating them. This CDR3 is CSVATGGYGLDGYTF. In DNA, the CDR3 is TGCAGCGTTGCTACCGGCGGGTACGGGTTAGATGGCTACACCTTC.

V and J are TRBV15 and TRBJ2-3; TRBD2 aligns across 11 bases. The CDR3 is 16 residues long. Trimming at V came to 0 bases and at J to 2 bases, leaving 1 base not matched to a gene. Germline CDR1 and CDR2: LNHNV and YYDKDF (reference sequence). This CDR3 reads CATSRELAGATDTQYF. The CDR3 coding sequence is TGTGCCACCAGCAGAGAACTAGCGGGAGCCACAGATACGCAGTATTTT.

V usage is TRBV13 and J usage is TRBJ1-2, with 8 bases matching TRBD1. V lost 5 bases and J lost 4; bases outside the gene matches: 6. Germline CDR1 reads PRHDT; CDR2 reads FYEKMQ (reference sequence). The CDR3 is 14 residues long. The CDR3 protein is CASSPGGVSYGYTF. CDR3 DNA sequence: TGTGCCAGCAGCCCAGGGGGCGTATCCTATGGCTACACCTTC.

The chain has TRBV4-1 and TRBJ2-2; 7 positions agree with TRBD1. The CDR3 extends over 17 amino acids. CDR1 MGHRA and CDR2 YSYEKL come from the germline V gene. J lost 0 bases, V lost 2 bases, and 6 bases had no gene match. The CDR3 protein is CASSQRSDRANTGELFF. The CDR3 DNA sequence: TGCGCCAGCAGCCAAAGAAGCGACAGGGCGAACACCGGGGAGCTGTTTTTT.

The chain has TRBV7-7 and TRBJ2-2, with D possibly matching TRBD2 (7 bases). V dropped 7 bases and J dropped 3 bases, with 15 bases sitting between them. CDR1 is SSHAT and CDR2 is FNYEAQ in the germline V gene (reference sequence). This CDR3 has 15 residues. The CDR3 reads CASNPWGGHTGELFF. In DNA form, the CDR3 reads TGTGCCAGCAACCCTTGGGGGGGGCACACCGGGGAGCTGTTTTTT.

The chain joins TRBV5-6 to TRBJ2-6; 7 bases align to TRBD1. V dropped 0 bases and J dropped 2; count of bases not matched to a gene: 8. Germline lookup yields CDR1 SGHDT and CDR2 YYEEEE. The CDR3 has 18 amino acids. For the CDR3, the DNA is TGTGCCAGCAGCTTGGGCCCCCCGACAGGGACTGGGGCCAACGTCCTGACTTTC. Translated: CASSLGPPTGTGANVLTF.

J is TRBJ1-1 and V is TRBV4-1; a possible D gene is TRBD1 (5 bases). Germline-derived CDR1 and CDR2 are MGHRA and YSYEKL. The V gene lost 1 base and the J gene lost 10 bases, with 7 bases spanning the gap. The CDR3 spans 11 residues. The CDR3 DNA sequence: TGCGCCAGCAGCCAAGGGGGGGGAGCTTTCTTT. Amino acid sequence: CASSQGGGAFF.

The chain couples TRBV11-2 to TRBJ1-2; D gene uncertain. Germline V gene data show CDR1 as SGHAT and CDR2 as FQNNGV. The CDR3 totals 15 residues. V gave up 1 base and J gave up 0 bases, with 9 bases separating them. The CDR3 bases are TGTGCCAGCAGCTTAGGTACTTATCCTAACTATGGCTACACCTTC. Amino acids: CASSLGTYPNYGYTF.

This chain uses TRBV10-3 with TRBJ1-5, with D tentatively TRBD1 (5 bases). The CDR3 consists of 13 residues. The germline gives CDR1 ENHRY, CDR2 SYGVKD. Trimming removed 8 bases at V and 1 base at J, with 9 bases between. CDR3 residues: CAISPGSNQPQHF. The CDR3 nucleotides are TGTGCCATCTCTCCAGGGAGCAATCAGCCCCAGCATTTT.

The V call is TRBV7-6, the J call TRBJ1-3; no firm D call. This CDR3 contains 14 residues. CDR1 is SGHVS, CDR2 FNYEAQ, per germline. The germline V and J ends were trimmed by 5 bases and 2 bases, with 10 bases remaining between them. The CDR3 reads CASSPGLPGNTIYF. The CDR3 region has the DNA TGTGCCAGCAGCCCCGGACTTCCTGGAAACACCATATATTTT.

V and J are TRBV9 and TRBJ1-5; 8 nucleotides align to TRBD1. The CDR3 covers 16 residues. V dropped 6 bases and J dropped 4; count of bases not matched to a gene: 12. In germline, CDR1 is SGDLS, CDR2 YYNGEE. The CDR3 loop reads CASTGGAGGRNQPQHF. DNA of the CDR3: TGTGCCAGCACCGGAGGGGCAGGGGGCAGGAATCAGCCCCAGCATTTT.

The chain has TRBV6-1 and TRBJ1-6; maybe TRBD1 (5 bases). The CDR3 is 16 residues long. V lost 2 bases and J lost 5, with 13 bases in between. The germline gives CDR1 MNHNS, CDR2 SASEGT. The chain's CDR3 is CASSEPRGQNNSPLHF. CDR3 DNA sequence: TGTGCCAGCAGTGAACCTAGGGGCCAGAATAATTCACCCCTCCACTTT.

The rearrangement uses TRBV7-9 and TRBJ2-7; 7 bases are shared with TRBD1. CDR1 SEHNR and CDR2 FQNEAQ come from the germline V gene (reference sequence). The CDR3 loop spans 13 amino acids. V was clipped by 4 bases and J by 4 bases; unmatched bases: 4. The CDR3 loop reads CASSSRDSYEQYF. The DNA for the CDR3 is TGTGCCAGCAGCTCCCGGGACAGTTACGAGCAGTACTTC. The whole variable domain, filled in from reference TRBV7-9 and TRBJ2-7, reads DTGVSQNPRHKITKRGQNVTFRCDPISEHNRLYWYRQTLGQGPEFLTYFQNEAQLEKSRLLSDRFSAERPKGSFSTLEIQRTEQGDSAMYLCASSSRDSYEQYFGPGTRLTVT.

The V call is TRBV19, the J call TRBJ2-7, with 9 nucleotides matching TRBD1. Losses at the gene ends were 2 bases for V and 2 bases for J; bases not matched to a gene: 1. CDR1 is LNHDA, CDR2 SQIVND, per germline (reference sequence). This CDR3 contains 14 residues. CDR3 residues: CASSIRDRAYEQYF. CDR3 coding DNA: TGTGCCAGTAGTATACGGGACAGGGCCTACGAGCAGTACTTC.

The genes are TRBV6-5 and TRBJ2-7; 10 bases match TRBD1. The V gene end was trimmed by 3 bases and the J gene end by 2 bases; junction bases not matched to a gene: 4. This CDR3 is 15 amino acids long. Germline lookup yields CDR1 MNHEY and CDR2 SVGAGI. The CDR3 reads CASSYRDRGTYEQYF. CDR3 in DNA: TGTGCCAGCAGTTATCGGGACAGGGGAACCTACGAGCAGTACTTC.

This sequence joins TRBV4-2 and TRBJ2-7; possible D gene TRBD2, 7 bases. CDR3 length: 17 amino acids. V was cut by 4 bases and J by 3 bases, with 22 bases left in between. CDR1 and CDR2 (germline): LGHNA, YNFKEQ. The CDR3 nucleotides are TGTGCCAGCAGCCCCGGGTTCGGGGGGCCCCCTAACTACGAGCAGTACTTC. As protein: CASSPGFGGPPNYEQYF.